Listed here are 18 T cell receptor beta chains from one sample, sequenced in a study of blood T cells in healthy people across ages. The authors ran a second PCR of roughly 6 to 12 cycles using a sample-barcoded 5' primer and a J-beta primer mix. TCRdb processed the 5' RACE reads anew with MiXCR; each CDR3 protein has one entry. Found here are hundreds of thousands of distinct CDR3 sequences, 45% to 50% of them singletons; the top ten hold approximately 32%. The specimen was blood. Every receptor here comes from an older woman in good health.

The rearrangement joins TRBV12-3 or TRBV12-4 to TRBJ2-2; D is perhaps TRBD1 or TRBD2 (5 bases each). The CDR3 is made up of 15 amino acids. Trimming pared 4 bases from V and 4 bases from J, leaving 13 bases between. The CDR3 reads CASSYRDGRTGELFF. In DNA, the CDR3 is TGTGCCAGCAGTTACCGGGACGGACGCACCGGGGAGCTGTTTTTT.

The rearrangement links TRBV4-2 to TRBJ2-3, with D possibly being TRBD2 (6 bases). The length of the CDR3 is 16 residues. CDR1 is LGHNA, CDR2 YNFKEQ, per germline. V lost 0 bases and J 9 bases, leaving 19 bases between the germline ends. For the CDR3, the DNA is TGTGCCAGCAGCCAAGATTCGAACAATGGGGGAGGCACGCAGTATTTT. Translated: CASSQDSNNGGGTQYF.

The CDR3 region is CASSTEGGGYEQYF. The CDR3 DNA reads TGTGCCAGCTCCACGGAGGGAGGGGGCTACGAGCAGTACTTC. This chain joins TRBV18 and TRBJ2-5; weak D call: TRBD2 (7 bases). Gene TRBJ2-7 matches the end of the DNA better, so the J call may be wrong. Per germline, CDR1 KGHSH and CDR2 LQKENI. This CDR3 spans 14 amino acids.

The chain links TRBV20-1 to TRBJ2-3; no reliable D call. Trimming removed 7 bases at V and 3 bases at J, with 14 bases between. The germline V gene encodes CDR1 DFQATT and CDR2 SNEGSKA (reference sequence). The CDR3 sequence is 13 residues long. The CDR3 region is CSEKEPGTDTQYF. CDR3 nucleotides: TGCAGTGAAAAAGAGCCCGGTACAGATACGCAGTATTTT.

This clonotype was detected only a few times. The V call is TRBV29-1, the J call TRBJ2-6; D gene ambiguous. The CDR3 is 14 amino acids. The germline gives CDR1 SQVTM, CDR2 ANQGSEA. The V and J ends lost 3 bases and 2 bases respectively, with 8 bases between them. As DNA, the CDR3 is TGCAGCGTTGATGACGGCGCTGGGGCCAACGTCCTGACTTTC. It yields the protein CSVDDGAGANVLTF.

This sequence joins TRBV20-1 and TRBJ2-2, with D unclear. Trimming shortened V by 6 bases and J by 4 bases, and 9 bases separated the two germline ends. The CDR3 is 12 amino acids. Germline lookup yields CDR1 DFQATT and CDR2 SNEGSKA (reference sequence). For the CDR3, the DNA is TGCAGTGCAACTTCCATCACCGGGGAGCTGTTTTTT. Protein product: CSATSITGELFF.

The chain joins TRBV6-5 to TRBJ1-5, with 7 bases fitting TRBD1. The trim removed 5 bases at V and 11 bases at J, leaving 9 bases unmatched. The CDR3 loop spans 13 amino acids. In germline, CDR1 is MNHEY, CDR2 SVGAGI. CDR3: CASSPDMTGTQHF. For the CDR3, the DNA is TGTGCCAGCAGTCCTGACATGACAGGGACCCAGCATTTT.

The chain combines TRBV4-2 with TRBJ2-1, with 10 bases lining up with TRBD2. The end of the DNA fits TRBJ2-7 better, so the J call may be wrong. Germline assignment: CDR1 LGHNA and CDR2 YNFKEQ. This CDR3 is 14 amino acids long. The CDR3 DNA is TGTGCCAGCAGCCAACGACTAGCGGGCAATGAGCAGTACTTC. It specifies CASSQRLAGNEQYF.

This clonotype came up once. The chain recombines TRBV29-1 with TRBJ1-1; 7 bases fit TRBD1. With 4 bases clipped from V and 1 base from J, the junction kept 3 bases outside the gene matches. Germline-derived CDR1 and CDR2 are SQVTM and ANQGSEA. There are 13 residues in the CDR3. CDR3 sequence reads: CSVAQGGNTEAFF. The CDR3, as DNA: TGCAGCGTTGCCCAGGGGGGGAACACTGAAGCTTTCTTT.

A remark on this clonotype: This may be a read error: a much more frequent sequence differs by one nucleotide. The chain links TRBV12-3 or TRBV12-4 to TRBJ2-7; D is ambiguous. The CDR3 totals 12 residues. Trimming took off 6 bases at V and 2 bases at J, with 8 bases between the two ends. The CDR3 DNA follows: TGTGCCAGCAGATTTAGTCCCTACGAGCAGTACTTC. Residues: CASRFSPYEQYF.

DNA for the CDR3: TGTGCCAGCAGCCCAAGGGGACAGTTGAACACTGAAGCTTTCTTT. Its translation is CASSPRGQLNTEAFF. The J gene is TRBJ1-1, the V gene TRBV9, with TRBD1 matching over 7 bases. The CDR3 sequence is 15 residues long. Germline V gene lookup returns CDR1 SGDLS and CDR2 YYNGEE. V shed 4 bases and J 0 bases; nucleotides not matched to a gene: 6. Looking up the rest from reference TRBV9 and TRBJ1-1 gives the full variable domain: DSGVTQTPKHLITATGQRVTLRCSPRSGDLSVYWYQQSLDQGLQFLIQYYNGEERAKGNILERFSAQQFPDLHSELNLSSLELGDSALYFCASSPRGQLNTEAFFGQGTRLTVV.

In this sample, this clonotype turned up a few times. V usage is TRBV5-6 and J usage is TRBJ2-5; D is possibly TRBD2 (7 bases). Trimming left V 4 bases short and J 5 bases short, with 18 bases between. CDR1 is SGHDT, CDR2 YYEEEE, per germline. The CDR3 is 15 residues long. CDR3 sequence reads: CASSPRGAGKETQYF. Here the CDR3 DNA reads TGTGCCAGCAGCCCCAGGGGAGCGGGAAAGGAGACCCAGTACTTC.

Many counts were recorded for this clonotype. The chain recombines TRBV18 with TRBJ2-7, with 10 bases aligning to TRBD1. The ends lost 8 bases at V and 2 bases at J; junction bases unmatched: 9. This CDR3 has 15 amino acids. Germline CDR1 reads KGHSH; CDR2 reads LQKENI. CDR3 loop: CASSPGQGGTYEQYF. CDR3 DNA sequence: TGTGCCAGCAGCCCCGGACAGGGGGGTACCTACGAGCAGTACTTC.

The V and J genes are TRBV7-9 and TRBJ2-6, with 8 bases lining up with TRBD1. Germline assignment: CDR1 SEHNR and CDR2 FQNEAQ (reference sequence). Trimming at V came to 1 base and at J to 0 bases, leaving 2 bases not matched to a gene. This CDR3 region has 17 residues. The DNA of the CDR3 is TGTGCCAGCAGCTTAGACAGGGGGGCCTCTGGGGCCAACGTCCTGACTTTC. This sequence encodes CASSLDRGASGANVLTF.

This clonotype occurred many times. The V call is TRBV6-1, the J call TRBJ2-3; 10 nucleotides match TRBD2. Per germline, CDR1 MNHNS and CDR2 SASEGT. This CDR3 contains 16 residues. V shed 4 bases and J 1 base; nucleotides not matched to a gene: 5. The CDR3 DNA reads as TGTGCCAGCAGTGTGGGACTAGCGTTAGGCACAGATACGCAGTATTTT. This codes for CASSVGLALGTDTQYF.

The DNA of the CDR3 is TGCAGTGCTTTCGAGAGCGGGGGGAGATCAGCCAAAAACATTCAGTACTTC. Protein: CSAFESGGRSAKNIQYF. The chain has TRBV20-1 and TRBJ2-4, with TRBD2 matching over 9 bases. The CDR3 extends over 17 amino acids. V lost 5 bases to trimming and J lost 0 bases; unmatched junction nucleotides: 11. The germline CDR1 and CDR2 sequences are DFQATT and SNEGSKA (reference sequence).

This chain connects TRBV7-3 to TRBJ1-2; D is unresolved. V lost 2 bases and J lost 2, with 9 bases in between. The CDR3 is 14 residues long. From germline, CDR1 is SGHTA and CDR2 FQGTGA. Written as DNA, the CDR3 is TGTGCCAGCAGCTTAGGTCCACAGAACTATGGCTACACCTTC. Protein: CASSLGPQNYGYTF.

V gene TRBV29-1 combines with J gene TRBJ2-1; unclear D gene. The CDR3 is 12 residues long. V lost 4 bases to trimming and J lost 5 bases, with 9 bases between them. Germline V gene sequence: CDR1 SQVTM, CDR2 ANQGSEA. The CDR3 region is CSVVWIDNEQFF. The CDR3, as DNA: TGCAGCGTTGTATGGATTGACAATGAGCAGTTCTTC.